The clone carrying this TCR beta chain was counted at least ten times. Its specificity is unknown. This record belongs to a study of identical twins. A universal primer site was added by template switching, and unique molecular identifiers were carried by the cDNA. TCRdb re-derived calls from the 5' RACE reads in MiXCR, one entry per CDR3 protein. The sample carries roughly 690,000 distinct CDR3 sequences, less than 25% recorded once. CDR3 length equals 15 residues. From germline, CDR1 is SGHRS and CDR2 YFSETQ. Trimming removed 4 bases from V and 1 base from J, with 14 bases in between. Findings and limits, study-wide: Less excess twin sharing appeared in beta out-of-frame sequences. Cord blood's abundant beta clonotypes had fewer insertions, unlike memory repertoires.

These data also formed part of another study, on T cells expressing NK-cell markers. That source reports: Expanded NKG2C+ T cell clones were not confirmed as HCMV-specific.

V gene TRBV5-1 combines with J gene TRBJ1-1; weak D call: TRBD1 (5 bases). This TCR was recovered from a young woman in good health. Material for sequencing was PBMCs. The CDR3 DNA reads TGCGCCAGCAGCGGTTCGGGACGATCGAACACTGAAGCTTTCTTT. This codes for CASSGSGRSNTEAFF.